A selection of T cell receptor beta chains follows, all from one sample in a study of shared clonotypes between healthy human individuals. The data were produced by immunoSEQ multiplex PCR, yet TCRdb's version contains in-frame clones alone and is incomplete. This sample yields some 1.5 million clones, of which 98% are seen a single time; roughly 0.45% belongs to the top ten. The sample was naive CD4+ T cells sorted from blood. The receptors shown here come from a man between 25 and 39 years old in good health. CDR3s include the opening cysteine and the closing phenylalanine or tryptophan. Each record gives: V gene, clone size, J gene, D gene, CDR3 protein, CDR3 DNA. D genes are given only for firm matches. Clone sizes are given selectively: once, few, many, or a class where the clone is expanded.

TRBV2,.,TRBJ2-2,.,CASSRNRILSGELFF,TGTGCCAGCAGTCGAAACAGGATTTTGAGCGGGGAGCTGTTTTTT
TRBV7-9,.,TRBJ2-7,.,CASSLLGQLEQYF,TGTGCCAGCAGCTTATTGGGTCAGCTCGAGCAGTACTTC
TRBV10-1,few,TRBJ2-1,TRBD2,CASSEFGTSGNEQFF,TGCGCCAGCAGTGAGTTTGGGACTAGCGGCAATGAGCAGTTCTTC
TRBV5-4,.,TRBJ1-4,TRBD1,CASSFGTENEKLFF,TGTGCCAGCAGCTTCGGGACAGAAAATGAAAAACTGTTTTTT
TRBV6-6,.,TRBJ2-5,.,CASSYSGRETQYF,TGTGCCAGCAGTTACTCAGGTCGAGAGACCCAGTACTTC
TRBV18,.,TRBJ2-2,.,CASSRNAGNTGELFF,TGTGCCAGCTCAAGAAACGCCGGGAACACCGGGGAGCTGTTTTTT
TRBV5-4,.,TRBJ2-7,.,CASSLAGSIHYEQYF,TGTGCCAGCAGCTTGGCCGGGTCCATCCACTACGAGCAGTACTTC
TRBV28,.,TRBJ2-7,TRBD2,CASSGGGQTYEQYF,TGTGCCAGCAGCGGGGGAGGGCAAACCTACGAGCAGTACTTC
TRBV29-1,.,TRBJ2-7,TRBD2,CSVGDYYEQYF,TGCAGCGTGGGGGACTACTACGAGCAGTACTTC
TRBV7-2,.,TRBJ2-7,TRBD1,CASSHGTASYEQYF,TGTGCCAGCAGCCACGGGACAGCCTCCTACGAGCAGTACTTC
TRBV18,.,TRBJ1-5,.,CASSPDRASWDQPQHF,TGTGCCAGCTCACCAGATCGAGCCAGTTGGGATCAGCCCCAGCATTTT
TRBV7-2,.,TRBJ1-2,.,CASSLDQYYGYTF,TGTGCCAGCAGCTTAGATCAGTATTATGGCTACACCTTC
TRBV11-2,.,TRBJ2-7,TRBD2,CASSSFAGANYEQYF,TGTGCCAGCAGCTCGTTCGCGGGAGCAAACTACGAGCAGTACTTC
TRBV11-3,.,TRBJ2-1,TRBD1,CASSITGDLWDEQFF,TGTGCCAGCAGCATCACAGGGGATCTATGGGATGAGCAGTTCTTC
TRBV5-1,.,TRBJ1-3,.,CASSSGLLPDSGNTIYF,TGCGCCAGCAGCTCCGGTCTTTTGCCGGATTCTGGAAACACCATATATTTT
TRBV7-8,.,TRBJ2-7,TRBD2,CASSLGTSRYEQYF,TGTGCCAGCAGCTTAGGGACTAGCCGCTACGAGCAGTACTTC
TRBV5-5,.,TRBJ2-3,TRBD1,CASSSPGQGADTQYF,TGTGCCAGCAGCTCCCCGGGACAGGGTGCAGATACGCAGTATTTT
TRBV10-3,.,TRBJ2-3,TRBD1,CAISESKAQGAQYF,TGTGCCATCAGTGAGTCGAAGGCACAGGGGGCGCAGTATTTT
TRBV7-6,.,TRBJ2-3,.,CASSQVQYSTDTQYF,TGTGCCAGCAGCCAAGTCCAATATAGCACAGATACGCAGTATTTT
TRBV6-1,.,TRBJ1-5,.,CASSEALRALGNQPQHF,TGTGCCAGCAGTGAAGCGCTGAGGGCTTTGGGCAATCAGCCCCAGCATTTT
TRBV29-1,.,TRBJ2-1,.,CSVEGAAEYNEQFF,TGCAGCGTTGAAGGGGCAGCCGAGTACAATGAGCAGTTCTTC
TRBV29-1,.,TRBJ2-2,TRBD1,CSVAGRQGTGELFF,TGCAGCGTGGCAGGCCGACAGGGGACCGGGGAGCTGTTTTTT
TRBV18,.,TRBJ2-1,.,CASSTTGSSYNEQFF,TGTGCCAGCTCAACTACAGGGTCCTCCTACAATGAGCAGTTCTTC
TRBV28,.,TRBJ2-7,TRBD2,CASSLSGGAGPGEQYF,TGTGCCAGCAGTTTATCCGGGGGGGCCGGACCGGGCGAGCAGTACTTC
TRBV5-4,.,TRBJ2-7,TRBD1,CASSPRTGAVSYEQYF,TGTGCCAGCAGCCCACGGACAGGGGCCGTCTCCTACGAGCAGTACTTC
TRBV5-1,once,TRBJ2-5,.,CASSAGWIGLETQYF,TGCGCCAGCAGCGCCGGTTGGATCGGGTTAGAGACCCAGTACTTC
TRBV28,once,TRBJ2-7,.,CASGDSGSGEQYF,TGTGCCAGCGGTGATAGCGGTTCCGGGGAGCAGTACTTC
TRBV29-1,.,TRBJ2-3,.,CSVVGGVVTDTQYF,TGCAGCGTTGTAGGGGGAGTCGTCACAGATACGCAGTATTTT
TRBV9,.,TRBJ2-7,.,CASSPHLRASEQYF,TGTGCCAGCAGCCCCCACCTTAGGGCAAGCGAGCAGTACTTC
TRBV28,.,TRBJ1-5,.,CASSLAGYQPQHF,TGTGCCAGCAGTTTAGCTGGGTATCAGCCCCAGCATTTT
TRBV14,.,TRBJ1-3,.,CASSQVPAGIYF,TGTGCCAGCAGCCAAGTTCCGGCAGGGATATATTTT
TRBV14,.,TRBJ1-1,.,CASSHGGGKAFF,TGTGCCAGCAGCCATGGGGGGGGAAAAGCTTTCTTT
TRBV19,.,TRBJ2-2,.,CASSIDHYTGELFF,TGTGCCAGTAGTATAGATCATTACACCGGGGAGCTGTTTTTT
TRBV7-2,.,TRBJ2-1,TRBD2,CASSLVAGVDNEQFF,TGTGCCAGCAGCTTAGTAGCGGGAGTGGACAATGAGCAGTTCTTC
TRBV18,.,TRBJ2-1,TRBD1,CASSPGTGPTYNEQFF,TGTGCCAGCTCACCGGGGACAGGACCCACTTACAATGAGCAGTTCTTC
TRBV6-1,.,TRBJ2-2,TRBD2,CASSALAFTGELFF,TGTGCCAGCAGTGCACTAGCGTTCACCGGGGAGCTGTTTTTT
TRBV18,.,TRBJ2-5,.,CASSSLQETQYF,TGTGCCAGCTCATCACTCCAAGAGACCCAGTACTTC